These 10 T cell receptor beta chains were all obtained from the same sample, sequenced in a study of tumor and adjacent non-tumor tissue in lung cancer. A modified ARM-PCR protocol with three rounds of nested PCR amplified TCRbeta. TCRdb independently ran MiXCR on the multiplex PCR reads; one entry per CDR3 protein. The data show around 99,000 distinct CDR3 sequences, 60% to 70% seen once. The template was RNA from unsorted bulk tissue. More than 3 cm separated this lung sample from the edge of the tumor. Sample: distant non-tumor lung tissue. The receptor set was obtained from a man in his 60s with non-small cell lung cancer.

In its sample, this clonotype was seen many times. The chain is built from TRBV20-1 and TRBJ1-1; no reliable D call. V lost 5 bases, J lost 6 bases, and 10 bases lay in between. Germline CDR1 DFQATT, CDR2 SNEGSKA (reference sequence). The CDR3 extends over 11 amino acids. In DNA, the CDR3 is TGCAGTGCTGAAGGGAGCGCTGAAGCTTTCTTT. Translated, it gives CSAEGSAEAFF.

In regard to this clonotype: A much larger clone differs by one base, so this may be a read error. The chain has TRBV5-1 and TRBJ2-1; TRBD2 might be the D (6 bases). The CDR3 sequence is 14 residues long. CDR1 is SGHRS, CDR2 YFSETQ, per germline. V was pared by 4 bases and J by 9 bases, with 17 bases between. This CDR3 is CASSGDSSAGEQFF. CDR3 in DNA: TGCGCCAGCAGCGGGGACTCCTCCGCCGGTGAGCAGTTCTTC.

For this clonotype: At one of its ends the junction is not consistent with the germline gene, which may arise from a read error. The V and J genes are TRBV10-2 and TRBJ2-7; D call uncertain. Germline assignment: CDR1 WSHSY and CDR2 SAAADI. CDR3 length equals 14 residues. The CDR3, as DNA: TGCGCGAGCAGAGCAGCAGTGGCACCCTACGAGCAGTACTTC. It codes for CASRAAVAPYEQYF.

V is TRBV4-2 and J is TRBJ2-1; TRBD2 matches at 8 bases. The J call may be incorrect, as the DNA end agrees better with TRBJ2-7. This CDR3 contains 16 residues. Germline CDR1 and CDR2: LGHNA and YNFKEQ. CDR3 DNA sequence: TGTGCCAGCAGCGGGACTAGTGGGGGGGCCTACAATGAGCAGTACTTC. Its protein is CASSGTSGGAYNEQYF.

With regard to this clonotype: A much larger clone differs by one base, so this may be a read error. The J gene is TRBJ1-6, the V gene TRBV5-1; D gene unclear. The germline V gene has CDR1 SGHRS and CDR2 YFSETQ. This CDR3 is 14 amino acids long. For the CDR3, the DNA is TGCGCCAGCAGCTTGGAGGTTGATAATTCACGCCTCCACTTT. Amino acid sequence: CASSLEVDNSRLHF.

This chain uses TRBV11-3 with TRBJ2-2; perhaps D is TRBD1 or TRBD2 (5 bases each). Trimming pared 9 bases from V and 7 bases from J, leaving 12 bases between. CDR1 is SGHNT, CDR2 YENEEA, per germline. The CDR3 length is 12 residues. The CDR3 DNA sequence: TGTGCCAGTAGCGAACAGGTCGGGGAGCTGTTTTTT. Protein product: CASSEQVGELFF.

On this clonotype: At one of its ends the junction is not consistent with the germline gene, which may arise from a read error. This chain links TRBV11-2 with TRBJ2-1, with 11 bases matching TRBD1. The CDR3 has 14 residues. Looked up from germline, CDR1 is SGHAT and CDR2 is FQNNGV. The CDR3 DNA reads as TGTGCCAACAGCTCCGGACAGGGGGCCGATGAGCGGCTCTTC. The encoded protein is CANSSGQGADERLF. The complete variable domain, with remaining parts taken from reference TRBV11-2 and TRBJ2-1, reads EAGVAQSPRYKIIEKRQSVAFWCNPISGHATLYWYQQILGQGPKLLIQFQNNGVVDDSQLPKDRFSAERLKGVDSTLKIQPAKLEDSAVYLCANSSGQGADERLFGPGTRLTVL.

This clonotype was seen at least ten times. The chain joins TRBV4-1 to TRBJ2-5; TRBD2 might be the D (5 bases). The CDR3 is 14 amino acids. Germline CDR1 MGHRA, CDR2 YSYEKL. V shed 0 bases and J shed 4 bases, with 9 bases lying between them. The CDR3 protein is CASSQEGGRETQYF. The CDR3 region has the DNA TGCGCCAGCAGCCAAGAAGGAGGCCGAGAGACCCAGTACTTC.

Remarks on this clonotype: The junction departs from germline at one end; a sequencing error may be responsible. The rearrangement joins TRBV6-1 to TRBJ2-7; D is uncertain. Germline V lookup: CDR1 MNHNS, CDR2 SASEGT. This CDR3 contains 12 residues. CDR3 in amino acids: CASSELNYVQYF. Here the CDR3 DNA reads TGTGCCAGTAGTGAACTGAACTACGTGCAGTACTTC.

This clonotype was counted ten times or more. The rearrangement links TRBV6-6 to TRBJ2-3; 10 bases are a match to TRBD1. The CDR3 length is 17 residues. The germline V gene encodes CDR1 MNHNY and CDR2 SVGAGI (reference sequence). Unmatched junction bases numbered 5, after V lost 2 bases and J lost 0 bases. The DNA of the CDR3 is TGTGCCAGCAGTTACAAACAGGGACAGGGGAGCACAGATACGCAGTATTTT. Its translation: CASSYKQGQGSTDTQYF.